The next 15 T cell receptor beta chains were all read from a single sample in a study of T cells after yellow fever vaccination. TCRdb independently ran MiXCR on the 5' RACE reads; one entry per CDR3 protein. The data contain some 400,000 distinct CDR3 sequences, 6% to 8% of them seen just once; the ten biggest clones take up approximately 16%. Sequenced here: PBMCs, sampled 5 days after the yellow fever booster vaccination. The origin of the receptors is a man younger than 45 who received the YFV17D yellow fever vaccine.

This clonotype was seen a few times. CDR3 loop: CASSSPFGTEADTQYF. CDR3 in DNA: TGTGCCAGCAGCTCCCCCTTCGGGACCGAGGCAGATACGCAGTATTTT. The rearrangement joins TRBV11-2 to TRBJ2-3; D tentatively reads TRBD1 or TRBD2 (5 bases each). Germline CDR1 and CDR2: SGHAT and FQNNGV. Trimming removed 4 bases at V and 4 bases at J, with 18 bases between. The CDR3 covers 16 residues.

This clonotype occurred a few times. The rearrangement uses TRBV18 and TRBJ2-1, with D unresolved. Trimming pared 5 bases from V and 7 bases from J, leaving 9 bases between. This CDR3 spans 12 amino acids. The V gene's germline CDR1 is KGHSH and CDR2 LQKENI. The CDR3 region is CASSATDNEQFF. DNA for the CDR3: TGTGCCAGCTCAGCCACAGATAATGAGCAGTTCTTC.

This clonotype was seen at least ten times. The chain employs TRBV29-1 and TRBJ2-7, with D perhaps given as TRBD1 or TRBD2 (5 bases each). The CDR3 has 12 residues. The germline V gene has CDR1 SQVTM and CDR2 ANQGSEA. Trimming pared 7 bases from V and 0 bases from J, leaving 10 bases between. The CDR3 protein is CSGGYSSYEQYF. The CDR3 bases are TGCAGCGGGGGGTACAGCTCCTACGAGCAGTACTTC.

V is TRBV5-6 and J is TRBJ2-4; 8 bases line up with TRBD2. Germline loops: CDR1 SGHDT, CDR2 YYEEEE. The J segment lost 8 bases and the V segment lost 5 bases, leaving 15 bases of the junction unmatched. The CDR3 is made up of 16 amino acids. CDR3 DNA sequence: TGTGCCAGCAGAGAAGCGGGAGACCCCGTAGGGGACATTCAGTACTTC. Translating gives CASREAGDPVGDIQYF.

This clonotype was seen ten or more times. The chain joins TRBV5-1 to TRBJ2-7; the match to TRBD2 covers 11 bases. Germline CDR1 is SGHRS and CDR2 is YFSETQ. V shed 4 bases, J shed 2 bases, and the junction held 2 bases outside the gene matches. The CDR3 consists of 14 residues. As DNA, the CDR3 is TGCGCCAGCAGCGGGACTAGCGGTACCTACGAGCAGTACTTC. It is translated as CASSGTSGTYEQYF.

Many counts were recorded for this clonotype. This rearrangement joins TRBV9 to TRBJ2-3; no definite D call. V lost 0 bases, J lost 3 bases, and 8 bases lay in between. Germline CDR1 reads SGDLS; CDR2 reads YYNGEE. This CDR3 region has 14 residues. CDR3 coding DNA: TGTGCCAGCAGCGTAGGCCCCGGGACAGATACGCAGTATTTT. Amino acid sequence: CASSVGPGTDTQYF.

Remarks on this clonotype: This may stem from a read error, because a much larger clone lies one nucleotide away. The chain links TRBV5-1 to TRBJ2-7; possible D gene TRBD2, 6 bases. The CDR3 runs 14 residues. Germline values: CDR1 SGHRS, CDR2 YFSETQ. The CDR3: CASSVGTPSYEQHF. The CDR3 bases are TGCGCCAGCAGCGTAGGGACTCCTTCCTACGAGCAGCACTTC.

The sample holds a few counts of this clonotype. The rearrangement links TRBV7-2 to TRBJ2-7; D is undetermined. From germline, CDR1 is SGHTA and CDR2 FQGNSA. CDR3 length equals 14 residues. The V end lost 3 bases, the J end lost 1 base, and 10 bases lay between the germline ends. For the CDR3, the DNA is TGTGCCAGCAGCTTTTCCCCAGTTTCCTACGAGCAGTACTTC. Its protein product is CASSFSPVSYEQYF.

The rearrangement uses TRBV20-1 and TRBJ2-7; 8 bases match TRBD2. Germline loops: CDR1 DFQATT, CDR2 SNEGSKA (reference sequence). V dropped 0 bases and J dropped 3; count of bases not matched to a gene: 10. The CDR3 has 16 residues. The CDR3 spells CSARDPGGVTVYEQYF. The CDR3 DNA is TGCAGTGCTAGAGATCCGGGGGGGGTAACGGTCTACGAGCAGTACTTC.

There are many counts of this clonotype. This chain uses TRBV4-3 with TRBJ2-7; TRBD2 is a possible D gene (6 bases). With 1 base removed from V and 5 bases from J, the gap between germline ends came to 12 bases. The V gene's germline CDR1 is LGHNA and CDR2 YSLEER. The CDR3 has 14 amino acids. CDR3 sequence: CASSQVSGTHEQYF. The CDR3 DNA sequence: TGCGCCAGCAGCCAAGTGTCAGGGACTCACGAGCAGTACTTC.

The V and J genes are TRBV29-1 and TRBJ1-1; perhaps TRBD1 as D (5 bases). The CDR3 covers 13 residues. V was cut by 7 bases and J by 5 bases, with 17 bases left in between. Germline CDR1 SQVTM, CDR2 ANQGSEA. The CDR3 loop reads CSGKRSQGTEAFF. The CDR3 region has the DNA TGCAGCGGGAAGAGATCCCAGGGAACTGAAGCTTTCTTT.

This rearrangement joins TRBV12-3 or TRBV12-4 to TRBJ2-7; D is unresolved. This CDR3 has 14 residues. V was shortened by 6 bases and J by 3 bases, with 15 bases between the two germline ends. CDR3 nucleotide sequence: TGTGCCAGCAGCCTGTGGACCACCATCTACGAGCAGTACTTC. This sequence encodes CASSLWTTIYEQYF.

This clonotype was seen at least ten times. The chain joins TRBV6-1 to TRBJ1-6, with D perhaps matching TRBD1 (5 bases). Germline CDR1 reads MNHNS; CDR2 reads SASEGT. This CDR3 is built from 15 residues. Trimming cost V 6 bases and J 4 bases, with 13 bases left between them. The CDR3 DNA sequence: TGTGCCAGCAGACAGGTCCCGCTGTATAATTCACCCCTCCACTTT. Its protein is CASRQVPLYNSPLHF.

This clonotype was picked up a small number of times. The genes are TRBV20-1 and TRBJ1-2; D gene unclear. CDR1 and CDR2 (germline): DFQATT, SNEGSKA (reference sequence). CDR3 size: 14 residues. The V end lost 6 bases, the J end lost 2 bases, and 16 bases lay between the germline ends. This CDR3 is CSATPSMGNYGYTF. Here the CDR3 DNA reads TGCAGTGCCACGCCTTCGATGGGGAACTATGGCTACACCTTC.

This clonotype was picked up many times. The chain has TRBV5-1 and TRBJ2-7; D assignment may be TRBD1 or TRBD2 (6 bases each). The length of the CDR3 is 15 residues. The germline V and J ends were trimmed by 0 bases and 5 bases, with 15 bases remaining between them. Germline assignment: CDR1 SGHRS and CDR2 YFSETQ. The CDR3 DNA is TGCGCCAGCAGCTTGGATCCGGGGGCAATAAACGAGCAGTACTTC. This gives the protein CASSLDPGAINEQYF.